This T cell receptor beta chain comes out of a study of shared clonotypes between healthy human individuals. The authors distributed each subset's genomic DNA evenly over several immunoSEQ plates. Sequencing used immunoSEQ multiplex PCR; TCRdb keeps in-frame clones, though not all of them. The sample records just over 2,000,000 clones, about 95% being singletons. The CDR3 loop spans 11 amino acids. Germline CDR1 SGHNT, CDR2 YYREEE (reference sequence). Trimming cost V 4 bases and J 11 bases; bases outside gene matches: 4. Remarks on this clone: Its antigen is unidentified.

Naive CD8 cells, CD45RO-negative and positively selected for CCR7, excluded terminally differentiated effector memory CD45RA+ cells. Findings and caveats of the study: Clonotype sharing among the donors was expected to vary with sequencing depth.

The receptor was isolated from a man aged 18 to 30 in good health. The rearrangement joins TRBV5-4 to TRBJ1-1; TRBD1 aligns across 8 bases. The source material was naive CD8+ T cells sorted from blood. CDR3 sequence: CASSVTGEAFF. The CDR3 DNA reads TGTGCCAGCAGCGTGACAGGGGAGGCTTTCTTT.